These 26 T cell receptor beta chains share one sample of origin, sequenced in a study of blood T cell repertoires in COVID-19. Clones were read by immunoSEQ multiplex PCR, and TCRdb kept only the in-frame ones, dropping some. The sample has under 20,000 clones, about four fifths seen once; the top ten hold 9.5% to 11%. The sample was peripheral blood. The receptors here all came from an elderly man with acute or convalescent COVID-19.

The gene calls are TRBV12-5 and TRBJ2-3, with D perhaps TRBD2 (5 bases). This CDR3 is 15 amino acids long. V was clipped by 1 base and J by 6 bases, with 14 bases between them. The germline gives CDR1 LGHNT, CDR2 FRNRAP. DNA of the CDR3: TGTGCTAGTGGTTTGGACGGCACTAGGATGGATACGCAGTATTTT. It is translated as CASGLDGTRMDTQYF. Filled out from reference TRBV12-5 and TRBJ2-3, the complete variable domain reads DARVTQTPRHKVTEMGQEVTMRCQPILGHNTVFWYRQTMMQGLELLAYFRNRAPLDDSGMPKDRFSAEMPDATLATLKIQPSEPRDSAVYFCASGLDGTRMDTQYFGPGTRLTVL.

V and J are TRBV5-6 and TRBJ1-1; 8 positions match TRBD1. Trimming cost V 1 base and J 5 bases; bases outside gene matches: 1. The germline CDR1 and CDR2 sequences are SGHDT and YYEEEE. This CDR3 comprises 13 residues. The DNA for the CDR3 is TGTGCCAGCAGCTTGTACAGGGGGACTGAAGCTTTCTTT. Translation: CASSLYRGTEAFF.

The chain is built from TRBV27 and TRBJ1-6; 9 nucleotides align to TRBD1. The CDR3 length is 19 residues. CDR1 and CDR2 (germline): MNHEY, SMNVEV (reference sequence). V lost 5 bases and J lost 2; bases outside the gene matches: 13. The CDR3 DNA is TGTGCCAGCAGTCAAACCGGGACAGGGTATGAGACCTATAATTCACCCCTCCACTTT. Translation: CASSQTGTGYETYNSPLHF.

DNA for the CDR3: TGTGCCACCAGCAGAGATATAAGCGGGGGGGCGTCAGATACGCAGTATTTT. Protein product: CATSRDISGGASDTQYF. The V call is TRBV15, the J call TRBJ2-3, with 10 positions matching TRBD2. The CDR3 runs to 17 residues. Germline CDR1 reads LNHNV; CDR2 reads YYDKDF (reference sequence). The V gene end was trimmed by 0 bases and the J gene end by 4 bases; junction bases not matched to a gene: 7.

CDR3 sequence: CASSLGTPGNQYEQYF. Written as DNA, the CDR3 is TGTGCCAGCAGCTTAGGCACTCCGGGAAACCAGTACGAGCAGTACTTC. The genes are TRBV7-6 and TRBJ2-7; maybe TRBD2 (5 bases). The CDR3 is 16 amino acids. Germline V gives CDR1 SGHVS, CDR2 FNYEAQ. V was shortened by 1 base and J by 4 bases, with 17 bases between the two germline ends.

This rearrangement joins TRBV27 to TRBJ1-1, with a possible D match to TRBD1 (5 bases). The CDR3 is 16 amino acids. Trimming removed 0 bases at V and 4 bases at J, with 15 bases between. The germline gives CDR1 MNHEY, CDR2 SMNVEV (reference sequence). CDR3 sequence (DNA): TGTGCCAGCAGTTTATCGTTGACAGCCCGTGGCACTGAAGCTTTCTTT. It is translated as CASSLSLTARGTEAFF.

This chain links TRBV2 with TRBJ1-5, with D possibly being TRBD1 (6 bases). CDR3 length: 13 amino acids. Germline V CDR1 and CDR2: SNHLY, FYNNEI. Trimming removed 7 bases from V and 1 base from J, with 8 bases in between. DNA for the CDR3: TGTGCCAGCAAAGGACAGAGCAATCAGCCCCAGCATTTT. Translated, it gives CASKGQSNQPQHF.

The chain links TRBV6-5 to TRBJ2-1; 8 bases line up with TRBD2. This CDR3 comprises 13 residues. V gave up 0 bases and J gave up 14 bases; unmatched junction bases: 6. Germline CDR1 reads MNHEY; CDR2 reads SVGAGI. This CDR3 is CASSYSGGGKEFF. The CDR3 DNA follows: TGTGCCAGCAGTTACTCGGGCGGGGGGAAAGAGTTCTTC.

The rearrangement joins TRBV3-1 (or the pseudogene TRBV3-2) to TRBJ2-7, with 8 bases fitting TRBD1. CDR1 and CDR2 (germline): LGHDT, YNNKEL (reference sequence). The V and J ends lost 0 bases and 0 bases, in that order; junction bases with no gene match: 10. The CDR3 is made up of 18 amino acids. The CDR3 here is CASSQESAGGRSSYEQYF. The CDR3 region has the DNA TGTGCCAGCAGCCAAGAGTCGGCAGGGGGCCGAAGCTCCTACGAGCAGTACTTC.

The chain combines TRBV12-3 or TRBV12-4 with TRBJ1-2; D is unresolved. V shed 3 bases and J shed 2 bases, with 7 bases lying between them. The CDR3 runs to 13 residues. The CDR3 sequence: CASSLTRNYGYTF. The CDR3 bases are TGTGCCAGCAGTTTGACCAGGAACTATGGCTACACCTTC.

The V gene is TRBV27, the J gene TRBJ2-5, with 9 bases that match TRBD1. The V and J ends lost 6 bases and 4 bases, in that order; junction bases with no gene match: 0. Germline CDR1 MNHEY, CDR2 SMNVEV (reference sequence). The CDR3 is 12 amino acids. The CDR3 loop is CASRDRGETQYF. The CDR3 coding sequence is TGTGCCAGCAGGGACAGGGGAGAGACCCAGTACTTC.

The V gene is TRBV29-1, the J gene TRBJ2-7, with a weak D call TRBD2 (5 bases). The ends were cut back, 4 bases at V and 2 bases at J, with 9 bases in the middle. Germline loops: CDR1 SQVTM, CDR2 ANQGSEA. The CDR3 contains 12 residues. The CDR3 nucleotides read TGCAGCGTTGGTCGAGGGACCTACGAGCAGTACTTC. Amino acid sequence: CSVGRGTYEQYF.

The V and J genes are TRBV29-1 and TRBJ1-4; no clear D. The V end lost 4 bases, the J end lost 6 bases, and 12 bases lay between the germline ends. There are 13 residues in the CDR3. Germline V gene lookup returns CDR1 SQVTM and CDR2 ANQGSEA. CDR3 sequence reads: CSVVAGRDEKLFF. The CDR3 nucleotides read TGCAGCGTTGTAGCCGGCCGGGATGAAAAACTGTTTTTT.

The CDR3 nucleotides are TGCGCCAGCAGCGACGGACTAGCCGAGGCAGATACGCAGTATTTT. It translates to CASSDGLAEADTQYF. This chain links TRBV5-1 with TRBJ2-3, with 8 bases identical to TRBD2. Per germline, CDR1 SGHRS and CDR2 YFSETQ. J was trimmed by 4 bases and V by 4 bases; bases with no gene match: 8. The CDR3 runs to 15 residues. The whole variable domain, filled in from reference TRBV5-1 and TRBJ2-3, reads KAGVTQTPRYLIKTRGQQVTLSCSPISGHRSVSWYQQTPGQGLQFLFEYFSETQRNKGNFPGRFSGRQFSNSRSEMNVSTLELGDSALYLCASSDGLAEADTQYFGPGTRLTVL.

V and J are TRBV2 and TRBJ1-4, with D hard to call. The V gene's germline CDR1 is SNHLY and CDR2 FYNNEI. The CDR3 length is 14 residues. Trimming shortened V by 6 bases and J by 8 bases, and 16 bases separated the two germline ends. The chain's CDR3 is CASRGGGTGEKLFF. The CDR3 DNA is TGTGCCAGCAGAGGCGGCGGCACCGGGGAAAAACTGTTTTTT.

The chain has TRBV7-9 and TRBJ1-6; possibly TRBD1 for D (5 bases). V was pared by 3 bases and J by 10 bases, with 16 bases between. This CDR3 region has 15 residues. CDR1 and CDR2 from the germline V gene are SEHNR and FQNEAQ (reference sequence). The CDR3 sequence: CASSLGEGSVSPLHF. Here the CDR3 DNA reads TGTGCCAGCAGCTTGGGGGAGGGGTCTGTATCACCCCTCCACTTT.

The chain combines TRBV7-6 with TRBJ1-5; 9 nucleotides line up with TRBD1. V gave up 5 bases and J gave up 2 bases; unmatched junction bases: 10. This CDR3 region has 17 residues. Germline-derived CDR1 and CDR2 are SGHVS and FNYEAQ. The CDR3 sequence is CASSALTGGNRNQPQHF. CDR3 DNA: TGTGCCAGCAGCGCCCTGACAGGGGGTAATCGCAATCAGCCCCAGCATTTT.

The gene calls are TRBV2 and TRBJ2-3; possibly TRBD1 for D (6 bases). The CDR3 spans 13 residues. Germline CDR1 is SNHLY and CDR2 is FYNNEI. Trimming left V 3 bases short and J 4 bases short, with 8 bases between. The chain's CDR3 is CASSEGAADTQYF. In DNA form, the CDR3 reads TGTGCCAGCAGTGAGGGGGCGGCAGATACGCAGTATTTT.

This chain connects TRBV7-2 to TRBJ1-4, with TRBD1 as a possible D gene (6 bases). V was pared by 5 bases and J by 7 bases, with 14 bases between. The CDR3 contains 14 residues. Germline values: CDR1 SGHTA, CDR2 FQGNSA. The CDR3, as DNA: TGTGCCAGCAGCGTCGGGGGGCTAGGTGAAAAACTGTTTTTT. This gives the protein CASSVGGLGEKLFF.

V gene TRBV29-1 combines with J gene TRBJ2-1, with D possibly being TRBD1 (5 bases). Trimming cost V 4 bases and J 6 bases, with 10 bases left between them. Germline V gene sequence: CDR1 SQVTM, CDR2 ANQGSEA. The CDR3 has 12 residues. CDR3 amino acids: CSVVSRVNEQFF. The CDR3 region has the DNA TGCAGCGTTGTATCCAGGGTCAATGAGCAGTTCTTC.

The CDR3 sequence: CASSPGTGTYGYTF. The CDR3 DNA follows: TGTGCCAGCAGTCCCGGGACAGGGACCTATGGCTACACCTTC. V gene TRBV6-4 combines with J gene TRBJ1-2, with 9 bases that match TRBD1. This CDR3 contains 14 residues. Trimming took 5 bases from V and 4 from J; bases not matched to a gene: 5. The germline gives CDR1 MRHNA, CDR2 SNTAGT.

The chain is built from TRBV27 and TRBJ1-4; the D gene is possibly TRBD1 (6 bases). V was cut by 4 bases and J by 4 bases, with 10 bases left in between. The CDR3 is 14 residues long. Germline CDR1 is MNHEY and CDR2 is SMNVEV (reference sequence). This CDR3 is CASSSQGSNEKLFF. The CDR3 region has the DNA TGTGCCAGCAGTTCACAGGGCAGTAATGAAAAACTGTTTTTT. The full variable domain, completed using reference TRBV27 and TRBJ1-4, is EAQVTQNPRYLITVTGKKLTVTCSQNMNHEYMSWYRQDPGLGLRQIYYSMNVEVTDKGDVPEGYKVSRKEKRNFPLILESPSPNQTSLYFCASSSQGSNEKLFFGSGTQLSVL.

The rearrangement links TRBV9 to TRBJ2-3, with D maybe TRBD2 (6 bases). V was trimmed by 3 bases and J by 1 base, leaving 12 bases between them. This CDR3 has 15 amino acids. Germline CDR1 reads SGDLS; CDR2 reads YYNGEE. The CDR3 here is CASSGGEQGTDTQYF. The CDR3 bases are TGTGCCAGCAGCGGGGGGGAACAGGGCACAGATACGCAGTATTTT.

This chain links TRBV5-4 with TRBJ1-1; TRBD1 aligns across 8 bases. J lost 2 bases, V lost 2 bases, and 2 bases had no gene match. CDR1 and CDR2 (germline): SGHNT, YYREEE (reference sequence). The CDR3 has 14 amino acids. The DNA of the CDR3 is TGTGCCAGCAGCTTACAGGGGGTAAACACTGAAGCTTTCTTT. Protein sequence: CASSLQGVNTEAFF. The full variable domain, with the rest looked up from reference TRBV5-4 and TRBJ1-1, is ETGVTQSPTHLIKTRGQQVTLRCSSQSGHNTVSWYQQALGQGPQFIFQYYREEENGRGNFPPRFSGLQFPNYSSELNVNALELDDSALYLCASSLQGVNTEAFFGQGTRLTVV.

J is TRBJ2-5 and V is TRBV7-2, with a possible D match to TRBD1 (6 bases). The CDR3 contains 14 residues. V lost 5 bases and J 5 bases, leaving 15 bases between the germline ends. Germline-derived CDR1 and CDR2 are SGHTA and FQGNSA. This CDR3 reads CASSTADRWETQYF. CDR3 sequence (DNA): TGTGCCAGCAGCACAGCGGACAGATGGGAGACCCAGTACTTC. The complete variable domain, with remaining parts taken from reference TRBV7-2 and TRBJ2-5, reads GAGVSQSPSNKVTEKGKDVELRCDPISGHTALYWYRQSLGQGLEFLIYFQGNSAPDKSGLPSDRFSAERTGGSVSTLTIQRTQQEDSAVYLCASSTADRWETQYFGPGTRLLVL.

The rearrangement joins TRBV7-2 to TRBJ2-1; the D gene is possibly TRBD2 (7 bases). The CDR3 loop spans 16 amino acids. From germline, CDR1 is SGHTA and CDR2 FQGNSA. Deletions cut 5 bases from V and 4 bases from J, with 18 bases between. The CDR3 loop reads CASSRFPRGRYNEQFF. DNA for the CDR3: TGTGCCAGCAGCCGTTTCCCGCGGGGGCGGTACAATGAGCAGTTCTTC. The whole variable domain, filled in from reference TRBV7-2 and TRBJ2-1, reads GAGVSQSPSNKVTEKGKDVELRCDPISGHTALYWYRQSLGQGLEFLIYFQGNSAPDKSGLPSDRFSAERTGGSVSTLTIQRTQQEDSAVYLCASSRFPRGRYNEQFFGPGTRLTVL.